This record concerns one T cell receptor (beta chain) sequence. This entry comes from a study of shared clonotypes between healthy human individuals. This CDR3 region has 14 residues. Per the germline V gene, CDR1 is SGHRS and CDR2 is YFSETQ. The J segment lost 4 bases and the V segment lost 1 base, leaving 5 bases of the junction unmatched. The repertoire was sequenced with immunoSEQ multiplex PCR; TCRdb's copy has only in-frame clones and lacks some. The sample consists of 730,000 or so clones, 72% of them appearing once. The receptor was isolated from a young woman in good health. The J gene is TRBJ2-7, the V gene TRBV5-1; 7 positions match TRBD1. Sample: memory CD4+ T cells sorted from blood. Subset in this sample: CD45RA-negative fraction. The CDR3, as DNA: TGCGCCAGCAGCTTGCAGACAGGGAGATACGAGCAGTACTTC. Translating it yields CASSLQTGRYEQYF.